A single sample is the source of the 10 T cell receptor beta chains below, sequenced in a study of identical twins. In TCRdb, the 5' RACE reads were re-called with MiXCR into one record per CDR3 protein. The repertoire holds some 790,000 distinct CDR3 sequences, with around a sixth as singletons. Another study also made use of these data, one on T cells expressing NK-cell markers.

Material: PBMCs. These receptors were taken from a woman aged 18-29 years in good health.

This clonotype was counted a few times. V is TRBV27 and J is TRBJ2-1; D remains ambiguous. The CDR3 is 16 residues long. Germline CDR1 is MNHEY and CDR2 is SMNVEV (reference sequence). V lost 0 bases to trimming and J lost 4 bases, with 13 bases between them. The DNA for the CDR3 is TGTGCCAGCAGTTTATCCCCATCCAACCTGTACAATGAGCAGTTCTTC. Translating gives CASSLSPSNLYNEQFF.

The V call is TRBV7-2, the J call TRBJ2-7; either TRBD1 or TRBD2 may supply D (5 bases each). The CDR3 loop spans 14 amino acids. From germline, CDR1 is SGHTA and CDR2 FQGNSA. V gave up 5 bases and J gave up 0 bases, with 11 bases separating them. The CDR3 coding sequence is TGTGCCAGCAGCCCTTGGGGGATCTCCTACGAGCAGTACTTC. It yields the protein CASSPWGISYEQYF.

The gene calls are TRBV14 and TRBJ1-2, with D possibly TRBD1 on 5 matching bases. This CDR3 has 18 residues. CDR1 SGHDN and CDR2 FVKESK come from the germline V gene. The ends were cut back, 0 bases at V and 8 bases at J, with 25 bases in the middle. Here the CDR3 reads CASSQDIGAASYFDGYTF. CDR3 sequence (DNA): TGTGCCAGCAGCCAAGATATTGGGGCAGCCTCCTACTTCGACGGCTACACCTTC.

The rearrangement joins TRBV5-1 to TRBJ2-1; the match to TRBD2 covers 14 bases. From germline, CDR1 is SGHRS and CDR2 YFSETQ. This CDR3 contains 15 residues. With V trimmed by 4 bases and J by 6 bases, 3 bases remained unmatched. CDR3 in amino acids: CASSRTSGRPNEQFF. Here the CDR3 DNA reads TGCGCCAGCAGCCGGACTAGCGGGAGGCCCAATGAGCAGTTCTTC.

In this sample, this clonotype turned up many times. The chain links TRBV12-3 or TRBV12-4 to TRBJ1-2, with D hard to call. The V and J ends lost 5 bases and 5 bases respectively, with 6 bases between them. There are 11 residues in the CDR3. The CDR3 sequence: CASSPGYGYTF. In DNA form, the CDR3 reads TGTGCCAGCAGTCCGGGGTATGGCTACACCTTC.

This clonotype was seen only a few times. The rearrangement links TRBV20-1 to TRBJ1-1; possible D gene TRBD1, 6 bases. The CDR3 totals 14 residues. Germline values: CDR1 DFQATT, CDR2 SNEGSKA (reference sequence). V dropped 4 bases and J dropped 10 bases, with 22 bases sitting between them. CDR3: CSAINRDTISRAFF. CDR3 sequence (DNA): TGCAGTGCTATAAACCGGGACACCATTTCTAGAGCTTTCTTT.

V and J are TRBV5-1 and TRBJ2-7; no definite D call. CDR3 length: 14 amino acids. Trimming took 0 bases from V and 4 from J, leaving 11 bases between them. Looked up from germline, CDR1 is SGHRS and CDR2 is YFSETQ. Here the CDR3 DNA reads TGCGCCAGCAGCTTGGCCAATTCAGGATACGAGCAGTACTTC. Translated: CASSLANSGYEQYF.

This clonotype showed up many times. In DNA form, the CDR3 reads TGCGCCAGCAGCTATGACAGGGCGGATTATGGCTACACCTTC. Translated: CASSYDRADYGYTF. V usage is TRBV5-1 and J usage is TRBJ1-2; 7 bases align to TRBD1. Germline V gene data show CDR1 as SGHRS and CDR2 as YFSETQ. V gave up 3 bases and J gave up 5 bases; unmatched junction bases: 7. The CDR3 spans 14 residues.

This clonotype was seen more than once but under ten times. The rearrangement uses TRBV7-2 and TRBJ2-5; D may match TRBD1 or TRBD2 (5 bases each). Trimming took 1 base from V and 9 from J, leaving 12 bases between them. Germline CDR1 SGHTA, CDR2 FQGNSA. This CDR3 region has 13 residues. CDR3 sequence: CASSLVGRGAQYF. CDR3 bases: TGTGCCAGCAGCTTAGTCGGCCGAGGGGCCCAGTACTTC. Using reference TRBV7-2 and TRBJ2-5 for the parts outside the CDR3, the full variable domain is GAGVSQSPSNKVTEKGKDVELRCDPISGHTALYWYRQSLGQGLEFLIYFQGNSAPDKSGLPSDRFSAERTGGSVSTLTIQRTQQEDSAVYLCASSLVGRGAQYFGPGTRLLVL.

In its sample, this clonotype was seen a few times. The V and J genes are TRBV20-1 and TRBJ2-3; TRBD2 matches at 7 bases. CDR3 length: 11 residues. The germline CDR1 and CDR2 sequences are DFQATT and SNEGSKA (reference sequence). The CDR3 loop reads CRSGGLDTQYF. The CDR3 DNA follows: TGCAGGTCGGGGGGTTTGGATACGCAGTATTTT.